The rows below give T cell receptor beta chains drawn from one sample of a study of chemoradiotherapy in HPV16-positive cancers. Some clones are missing from TCRdb's copy, which holds only in-frame ones; the method was immunoSEQ multiplex PCR. This sample has more than 7,000 clones, with less than 75% found just once. This material was obtained from a patient who underwent chemoradiotherapy. These receptors originate from a human donor with HPV-associated anogenital cancer. Each CDR3 is given with its conserved first and last residue. A D gene is named only where the DNA matches it firmly. Not all rows give a size; the values are once, few, many and, for expanded clones, a class.

length: 16; D: NA; J: TRBJ2-1; size: once; V: TRBV18; DNA: TGTGCCAGCAACACCGGCGGGGCTAAACTTGATAATGAGCAGTTCTTC; CDR3: CASNTGGAKLDNEQFF
length: 15; D: TRBD1; J: TRBJ2-7; size: NA; V: TRBV5-1; DNA: TGCGCCAGCAGCTTGGAGGACAGGGTCCCCTACGAGCAGTACTTC; CDR3: CASSLEDRVPYEQYF
length: 14; D: TRBD1; J: TRBJ1-1; size: NA; V: TRBV7-9; DNA: TGTGCCAGCAGCTTAGTTTGGACAGGGGGCGAAGCTTTCTTT; CDR3: CASSLVWTGGEAFF
length: 14; D: NA; J: TRBJ2-7; size: NA; V: TRBV29-1; DNA: TGCAGCGTGCGACAGGGAGGGCCCTCCTACGAGCAGTACTTC; CDR3: CSVRQGGPSYEQYF
length: 15; D: NA; J: TRBJ1-3; size: NA; V: TRBV9; DNA: TGTGCCAGCAGCGTAGGTCCCCAACCCGGAAACACCATATATTTT; CDR3: CASSVGPQPGNTIYF
length: 13; D: NA; J: TRBJ2-7; size: NA; V: TRBV5-1; DNA: TGCGCCAGCAGCTTTTCGCAGGTCCACGAGCAGTACTTC; CDR3: CASSFSQVHEQYF
length: 13; D: NA; J: TRBJ2-1; size: NA; V: TRBV19; DNA: TGTGCCAGTAGTATCAGACGGAAGGATGAGCAGTTCTTC; CDR3: CASSIRRKDEQFF
length: 15; D: TRBD1; J: TRBJ1-1; size: few; V: TRBV5-1; DNA: TGCGCCAGCAGCCCAGGACAGGGGGCATGGACTGAAGCTTTCTTT; CDR3: CASSPGQGAWTEAFF
length: 18; D: TRBD1; J: TRBJ1-2; size: NA; V: TRBV2; DNA: TGTGCCAGCAGTGCGACCTATGCGGGACAGGCAAGAAACTATGGCTACACCTTC; CDR3: CASSATYAGQARNYGYTF
length: 18; D: TRBD2; J: TRBJ2-1; size: few; V: TRBV5-5; DNA: TGTGCCAGCAGCTTGCAACTAGCGGGGGGGCCTATATTGAATGAGCAGTTCTTC; CDR3: CASSLQLAGGPILNEQFF
length: 15; D: NA; J: TRBJ2-1; size: NA; V: TRBV27; DNA: TGTGCCAGCAGTTTACAGGGAAGTACCTACAATGAGCAGTTCTTC; CDR3: CASSLQGSTYNEQFF